The present T cell receptor (beta chain) was sequenced within a study of read filtering for tumor transcriptome and immune sequencing. Across the study: Mean patient age was roughly 61 years, range about 47 to 85; 17 male, 14 female.

This clonotype was counted at least ten times. This library used about 400 ng RNA and molecular barcoded adaptors spanning alpha/delta and beta/gamma chains. Each CDR3 protein is one row after TCRdb ran MiXCR on the reads. The data show tens of thousands of distinct CDR3 sequences, 20% to 25% seen once. Between the trimmed V and J ends, which lost 4 bases and 2 bases, there was a span of 6 bases. The CDR3 spans 12 residues. Per germline, CDR1 SGHRS and CDR2 YFSETQ. Sequencing used a population of CD138-negative cells sorted from bone marrow. This TCR was recovered from a donor older than 35 with multiple myeloma. The V gene is TRBV5-1, the J gene TRBJ2-5, with D unresolved. The CDR3 loop reads CASSTKQETQYF. In DNA, the CDR3 is TGCGCCAGCAGCACGAAACAAGAGACCCAGTACTTC. The full variable domain, with the rest looked up from reference TRBV5-1 and TRBJ2-5, is KAGVTQTPRYLIKTRGQQVTLSCSPISGHRSVSWYQQTPGQGLQFLFEYFSETQRNKGNFPGRFSGRQFSNSRSEMNVSTLELGDSALYLCASSTKQETQYFGPGTRLLVL.